This T cell receptor (beta chain) was sequenced for a study of blood T cell repertoires in COVID-19. Profiled with immunoSEQ multiplex PCR; TCRdb holds only in-frame clones, not every one. This sample has 200,000 or so clones, with roughly 80% found just once. The sequenced sample was PBMCs or T cells enriched from blood (not recorded which). This TCR was recovered from a man aged 35 to 55 who had recovered from COVID-19.

The CDR3 sequence is CASSLGQGADEQFF. CDR3 sequence (DNA): TGCGCCAGCAGCTTGGGACAGGGGGCGGATGAGCAGTTCTTC. V is TRBV5-1 and J is TRBJ2-1; 10 bases agree with TRBD1. V dropped 0 bases and J dropped 8; count of bases not matched to a gene: 2. Germline V gene data show CDR1 as SGHRS and CDR2 as YFSETQ. There are 14 residues in the CDR3.